The 28 T cell receptor beta chains below all came from one sample that was sequenced in a study of graft-versus-host responses after intestinal transplantation. Data came from immunoSEQ multiplex PCR; TCRdb stores just in-frame clones and leaves some out. In the table there are tens of thousands of clones, around 89% of which are singletons. For these receptors, no antigen is known. The material sequenced was unstimulated CD4+ T cells sorted from spleen or lymph node cells, taken before transplant. These receptors were obtained from a human donor who was the organ donor for an intestinal transplant.

This chain joins TRBV18 and TRBJ1-4; the match to TRBD1 covers 11 bases. Germline CDR1 KGHSH, CDR2 LQKENI. Germline trimming cut 3 bases from V and 0 bases from J; bases unmatched to any gene: 6. This CDR3 is built from 18 residues. The CDR3 DNA reads TGTGCCAGCTCACCGCAAGGGACAGGGGGTGCAACTAATGAAAAACTGTTTTTT. Amino acid sequence: CASSPQGTGGATNEKLFF.

This chain joins TRBV27 and TRBJ1-5; D is perhaps TRBD1 (6 bases). The V gene's germline CDR1 is MNHEY and CDR2 SMNVEV (reference sequence). CDR3 size: 14 residues. V was trimmed by 5 bases and J by 6 bases, leaving 14 bases between them. The CDR3 DNA follows: TGTGCCAGCAGTGCCCCGGGGGGCAGTCAGCCCCAGCATTTT. This encodes CASSAPGGSQPQHF.

In this sample, this clone turned up once. V is TRBV28 and J is TRBJ1-2; 7 bases match TRBD1. The germline V gene encodes CDR1 MDHEN and CDR2 SYDVKM. The J segment lost 3 bases and the V segment lost 3 bases, leaving 4 bases of the junction unmatched. CDR3 length equals 14 residues. This chain's CDR3 is CASSFGTGDYGYTF. CDR3 nucleotides: TGTGCCAGCAGTTTCGGAACAGGGGACTATGGCTACACCTTC.

The rearrangement links TRBV5-8 to TRBJ1-2; maybe TRBD1 (6 bases). This CDR3 contains 14 residues. Germline V gene lookup returns CDR1 SGHTS and CDR2 YDEGEE. Trimming shortened V by 4 bases and J by 4 bases, and 14 bases separated the two germline ends. CDR3 DNA: TGTGCCAGCAGCGTACGCGGACAGCGCTATGGCTACACCTTC. It translates to CASSVRGQRYGYTF.

This clone was seen more than once but under ten times. This sequence joins TRBV4-2 and TRBJ2-1, with 9 bases matching TRBD2. The V and J ends lost 1 base and 7 bases, in that order; junction bases with no gene match: 5. CDR1 LGHNA and CDR2 YNFKEQ come from the germline V gene. The CDR3 has 15 amino acids. CDR3 DNA sequence: TGTGCCAGCAGCCAAGGGACTAGCGCTTCGAATGAGCAGTTCTTC. Protein product: CASSQGTSASNEQFF.

The chain is built from TRBV6-5 and TRBJ2-2; 7 nucleotides line up with TRBD1. CDR1 is MNHEY and CDR2 is SVGAGI in the germline V gene. J lost 1 base, V lost 0 bases, and 2 bases had no gene match. This CDR3 has 16 residues. The CDR3 loop reads CASSYSGQVNTGELFF. In nucleotides, the CDR3 is TGTGCCAGCAGTTACTCCGGACAGGTGAACACCGGGGAGCTGTTTTTT.

This clone was seen once. V gene TRBV5-1 combines with J gene TRBJ2-7; 9 bases are shared with TRBD1. After removal of 5 bases from V and 1 base from J, the junction contained 4 bases not matched to a gene. The germline CDR1 and CDR2 sequences are SGHRS and YFSETQ. CDR3 size: 14 residues. CDR3 loop: CASRPGTGSYEQYF. The CDR3 DNA reads TGCGCCAGCAGGCCCGGGACAGGGTCCTACGAGCAGTACTTC.

This chain uses TRBV5-1 with TRBJ2-7, with TRBD2 identical over 8 bases. The V and J ends lost 1 base and 4 bases, in that order; junction bases with no gene match: 7. Germline V gene lookup returns CDR1 SGHRS and CDR2 YFSETQ. This CDR3 has 15 residues. CDR3 loop: CASSLTGGHWYEQYF. CDR3 in DNA: TGCGCCAGCAGCTTGACGGGAGGGCACTGGTACGAGCAGTACTTC.

J is TRBJ1-2 and V is TRBV15; D perhaps matches TRBD1 (6 bases). V was clipped by 3 bases and J by 4 bases, with 15 bases between them. Germline V gene lookup returns CDR1 LNHNV and CDR2 YYDKDF (reference sequence). This CDR3 spans 15 amino acids. This chain's CDR3 is CATSREQGHGYGYTF. For the CDR3, the DNA is TGTGCCACCAGCAGGGAACAGGGTCACGGCTATGGCTACACCTTC.

The chain links TRBV19 to TRBJ2-5; 8 nucleotides agree with TRBD1. With 4 bases clipped from V and 7 bases from J, the junction kept 5 bases outside the gene matches. Germline V gene lookup returns CDR1 LNHDA and CDR2 SQIVND (reference sequence). The CDR3 spans 13 residues. The CDR3 spells CASSNQGAGTQYF. The CDR3 nucleotides are TGTGCCAGTAGTAATCAGGGGGCCGGGACCCAGTACTTC.

V is TRBV6-1 and J is TRBJ1-2, with a tentative D call TRBD1 (6 bases). This CDR3 is built from 15 residues. The V end was cut by 0 bases, the J end by 0 bases, with 8 bases between. Germline V gene lookup returns CDR1 MNHNS and CDR2 SASEGT. DNA for the CDR3: TGTGCCAGCAGTGAAGCGGCAGGGGCTAACTATGGCTACACCTTC. Its translation: CASSEAAGANYGYTF.

The rearrangement links TRBV28 to TRBJ2-7; 11 bases match TRBD2. CDR1 and CDR2 from the germline V gene are MDHEN and SYDVKM. This CDR3 spans 17 amino acids. V dropped 5 bases and J dropped 5; count of bases not matched to a gene: 14. CDR3 nucleotides: TGTGCCAGCAGTCCCTCGTCCCTAGCGGGAGGTTTAGACGAGCAGTACTTC. Amino acids: CASSPSSLAGGLDEQYF.

The V call is TRBV28, the J call TRBJ1-2; the D is unclear. Germline lookup yields CDR1 MDHEN and CDR2 SYDVKM. The CDR3 length is 12 residues. Trimming removed 8 bases at V and 1 base at J, with 8 bases between. CDR3 loop: CASRILNYGYTF. The CDR3 DNA sequence: TGTGCCAGCCGCATACTTAACTATGGCTACACCTTC.

V is TRBV10-3 and J is TRBJ1-3; D perhaps matches TRBD1 (6 bases). CDR3 length equals 13 residues. Germline CDR1 and CDR2: ENHRY and SYGVKD. The V end lost 6 bases, the J end lost 4 bases, and 10 bases lay between the germline ends. CDR3 in amino acids: CAISIDRGNTIYF. For the CDR3, the DNA is TGTGCCATCAGCATTGACAGGGGAAACACCATATATTTT.

The V and J genes are TRBV7-2 and TRBJ1-2; weak D call: TRBD1 (6 bases). CDR1 and CDR2 (germline): SGHTA, FQGNSA. V dropped 3 bases and J dropped 7 bases, with 15 bases sitting between them. The CDR3 has 14 amino acids. CDR3 coding DNA: TGTGCCAGCAGCTTCACCAGGGGCGCGGTTGGCTACACCTTC. Its protein is CASSFTRGAVGYTF.

The chain has TRBV9 and TRBJ1-2; D is possibly TRBD1 (5 bases). The V gene lost 3 bases and the J gene lost 4 bases, with 10 bases spanning the gap. Germline-derived CDR1 and CDR2 are SGDLS and YYNGEE. The CDR3 is 13 amino acids. CDR3 bases: TGTGCCAGCAGCGAGGGGTCTTCCTATGGCTACACCTTC. Amino acid sequence: CASSEGSSYGYTF.

The rearrangement links TRBV19 to TRBJ2-1; 10 nucleotides align to TRBD2. The CDR3 sequence is 15 residues long. Trimming at V came to 3 bases and at J to 7 bases, leaving 6 bases not matched to a gene. CDR1 LNHDA and CDR2 SQIVND come from the germline V gene (reference sequence). The CDR3 DNA is TGTGCCAGTAGTATTAATCTAGCGGGAGATAATGAGCAGTTCTTC. Its translation: CASSINLAGDNEQFF.

The chain is built from TRBV28 and TRBJ2-7; 9 bases agree with TRBD1. Per the germline V gene, CDR1 is MDHEN and CDR2 is SYDVKM. The V segment lost 3 bases and the J segment 4 bases; nucleotides outside the gene matches: 1. The CDR3 consists of 13 residues. For the CDR3, the DNA is TGTGCCAGCAGTTTGGACAGGGGATACGAGCAGTACTTC. Amino acid sequence: CASSLDRGYEQYF.

The chain employs TRBV5-1 and TRBJ1-2; D may be TRBD1 (6 bases). The CDR3 covers 15 residues. Germline V gives CDR1 SGHRS, CDR2 YFSETQ. Trimming cost V 4 bases and J 1 base, with 14 bases left between them. In nucleotides, the CDR3 is TGCGCCAGCAGCCCACAGACAGGAGGTAACTATGGCTACACCTTC. This translates into CASSPQTGGNYGYTF.

The rearrangement joins TRBV28 to TRBJ2-7, with D perhaps matching TRBD2 (6 bases). Germline loops: CDR1 MDHEN, CDR2 SYDVKM. The CDR3 has 14 amino acids. Trimming removed 5 bases at V and 2 bases at J, with 13 bases between. The CDR3 DNA is TGTGCCAGCAGTCTGGGACCGGGAGCCTACGAGCAGTACTTC. Translating it yields CASSLGPGAYEQYF.

This clone has only one observation. The rearrangement links TRBV18 to TRBJ2-7; 8 positions agree with TRBD1. CDR1 and CDR2 (germline): KGHSH, LQKENI. The trim removed 9 bases at V and 2 bases at J, leaving 12 bases unmatched. The CDR3 loop spans 15 amino acids. Here the CDR3 DNA reads TGTGCCAGTAGGCCGGGACAGGAGGTTACCTACGAGCAGTACTTC. This translates into CASRPGQEVTYEQYF.

The rearrangement joins TRBV29-1 to TRBJ2-1; maybe TRBD1 (6 bases). The CDR3 loop spans 12 amino acids. The germline CDR1 and CDR2 sequences are SQVTM and ANQGSEA. This chain's CDR3 is CSGQGRYNEQFF. The CDR3 DNA follows: TGCTCCGGGCAGGGGCGATACAATGAGCAGTTCTTC.

The chain has TRBV5-4 and TRBJ2-3; a possible D gene is TRBD2 (6 bases). V gave up 5 bases and J gave up 0 bases, with 16 bases separating them. Germline V gene lookup returns CDR1 SGHNT and CDR2 YYREEE (reference sequence). This CDR3 comprises 16 residues. CDR3 sequence reads: CASRGRNQSSTDTQYF. CDR3 coding DNA: TGTGCCAGCAGAGGGAGGAATCAATCTAGCACAGATACGCAGTATTTT.

The CDR3 sequence: CASRLDRGYEQYF. The CDR3 DNA is TGTGCCAGCAGGCTCGACAGGGGGTACGAGCAGTACTTC. The V and J genes are TRBV11-1 and TRBJ2-7; TRBD1 aligns across 9 bases. Trimming at V came to 6 bases and at J to 4 bases, leaving 4 bases not matched to a gene. The germline gives CDR1 SGHAT, CDR2 FQDESV (reference sequence). This CDR3 is built from 13 residues.

This clone appeared a single time. The chain links TRBV28 to TRBJ2-5; perhaps TRBD2 as D (6 bases). This CDR3 is built from 13 residues. Germline V CDR1 and CDR2: MDHEN, SYDVKM. The V and J ends lost 3 bases and 5 bases respectively, with 10 bases between them. The CDR3 reads CASSLEGRETQYF. The CDR3 coding sequence is TGTGCCAGCAGTTTGGAGGGGAGGGAGACCCAGTACTTC.

As DNA, the CDR3 is TGTGCCAGCAGCAGACAGGGTCACGGGGAGCTGTTTTTT. Translated: CASSRQGHGELFF. The chain joins TRBV11-3 to TRBJ2-2; 7 bases map to TRBD1. The germline gives CDR1 SGHNT, CDR2 YENEEA. The junction had 4 bases not matched to a gene; V was cut back by 5 bases and J by 7 bases. This CDR3 has 13 residues.

The rearrangement joins TRBV15 to TRBJ2-5; D is possibly TRBD1 (5 bases). The CDR3 has 14 amino acids. Germline CDR1 reads LNHNV; CDR2 reads YYDKDF (reference sequence). Trimming removed 3 bases from V and 5 bases from J, with 13 bases in between. DNA of the CDR3: TGTGCCACCAGCAGGGATAGGGGATCGGAGACCCAGTACTTC. Translating gives CATSRDRGSETQYF.

This clone was detected a few times. The chain uses TRBV5-6 and TRBJ2-5, with TRBD2 matching 16 bases. The V segment lost 3 bases and the J segment 0 bases; nucleotides outside the gene matches: 5. CDR1 SGHDT and CDR2 YYEEEE come from the germline V gene. The CDR3 extends over 18 amino acids. The CDR3 DNA reads as TGTGCCAGCAGCTGGGGACTAGCGGGAGGGGGGTACCAAGAGACCCAGTACTTC. It specifies CASSWGLAGGGYQETQYF.